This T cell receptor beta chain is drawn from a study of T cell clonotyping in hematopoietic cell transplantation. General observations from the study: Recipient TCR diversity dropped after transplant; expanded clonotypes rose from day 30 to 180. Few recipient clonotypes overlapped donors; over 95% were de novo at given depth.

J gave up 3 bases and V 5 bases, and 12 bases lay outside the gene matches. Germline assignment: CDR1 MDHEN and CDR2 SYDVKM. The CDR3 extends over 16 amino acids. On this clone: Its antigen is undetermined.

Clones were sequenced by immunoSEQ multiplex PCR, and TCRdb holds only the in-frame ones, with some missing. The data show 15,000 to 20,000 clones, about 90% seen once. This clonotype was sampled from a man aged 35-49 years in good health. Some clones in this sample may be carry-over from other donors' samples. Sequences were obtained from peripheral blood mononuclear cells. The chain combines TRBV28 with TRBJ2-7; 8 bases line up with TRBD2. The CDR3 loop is CASSPVAGLGHYEQYF. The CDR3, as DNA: TGTGCCAGCAGTCCGGTAGCGGGACTAGGACACTACGAGCAGTACTTC.